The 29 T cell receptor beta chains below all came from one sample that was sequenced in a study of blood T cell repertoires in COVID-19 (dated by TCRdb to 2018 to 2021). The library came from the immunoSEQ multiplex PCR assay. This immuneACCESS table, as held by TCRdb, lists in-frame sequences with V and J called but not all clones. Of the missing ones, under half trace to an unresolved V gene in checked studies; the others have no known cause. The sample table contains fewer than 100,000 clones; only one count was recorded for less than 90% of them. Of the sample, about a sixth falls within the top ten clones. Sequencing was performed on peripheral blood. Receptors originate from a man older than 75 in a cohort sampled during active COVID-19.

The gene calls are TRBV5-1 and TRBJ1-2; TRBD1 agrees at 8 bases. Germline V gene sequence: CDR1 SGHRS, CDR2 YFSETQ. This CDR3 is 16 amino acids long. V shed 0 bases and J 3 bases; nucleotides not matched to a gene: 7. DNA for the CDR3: TGCGCCAGCAGCTTGGATGGGACAGGCATGTACTATGGCTACACCTTC. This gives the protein CASSLDGTGMYYGYTF.

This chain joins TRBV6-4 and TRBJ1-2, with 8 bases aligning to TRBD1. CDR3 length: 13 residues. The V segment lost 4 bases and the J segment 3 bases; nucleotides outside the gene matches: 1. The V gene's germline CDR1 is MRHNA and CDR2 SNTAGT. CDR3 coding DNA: TGTGCCAGCAGTGCGGGACAGGACTATGGCTACACCTTC. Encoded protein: CASSAGQDYGYTF.

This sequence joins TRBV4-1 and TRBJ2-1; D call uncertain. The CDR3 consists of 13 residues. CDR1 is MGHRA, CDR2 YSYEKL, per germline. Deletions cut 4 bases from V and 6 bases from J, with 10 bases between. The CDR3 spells CASSPSPLNEQFF. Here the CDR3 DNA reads TGCGCCAGCAGCCCTTCCCCCCTCAATGAGCAGTTCTTC.

The CDR3 loop is CASSRVQGARNQPQHF. The CDR3 bases are TGTGCCAGTAGTAGGGTACAGGGGGCGCGCAATCAGCCCCAGCATTTT. V is TRBV19 and J is TRBJ1-5; 9 nucleotides align to TRBD1. Germline V gene sequence: CDR1 LNHDA, CDR2 SQIVND (reference sequence). This CDR3 contains 16 residues. With V trimmed by 4 bases and J by 2 bases, 6 bases remained unmatched.

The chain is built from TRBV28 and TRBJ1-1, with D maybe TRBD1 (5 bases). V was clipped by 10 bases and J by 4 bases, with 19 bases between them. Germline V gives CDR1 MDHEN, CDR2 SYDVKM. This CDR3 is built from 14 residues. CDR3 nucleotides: TGTGCCACCTCAGACGGGGGGAAGTTCACTGAAGCTTTCTTT. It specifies CATSDGGKFTEAFF. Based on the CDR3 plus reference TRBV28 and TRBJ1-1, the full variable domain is DVKVTQSSRYLVKRTGEKVFLECVQDMDHENMFWYRQDPGLGLRLIYFSYDVKMKEKGDIPEGYSVSREKKERFSLILESASTNQTSMYLCATSDGGKFTEAFFGQGTRLTVV.

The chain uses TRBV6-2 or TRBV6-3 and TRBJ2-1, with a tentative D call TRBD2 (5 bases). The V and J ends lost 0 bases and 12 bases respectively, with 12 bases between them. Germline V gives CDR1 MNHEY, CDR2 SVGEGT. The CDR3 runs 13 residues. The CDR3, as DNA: TGTGCCAGCAGTTACTCTGCGGTAGGAGGGCAGTTCTTC. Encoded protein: CASSYSAVGGQFF.

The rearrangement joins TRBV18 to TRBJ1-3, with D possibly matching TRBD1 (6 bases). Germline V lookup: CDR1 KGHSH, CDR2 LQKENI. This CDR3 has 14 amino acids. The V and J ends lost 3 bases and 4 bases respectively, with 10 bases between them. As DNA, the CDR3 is TGTGCCAGCTCACCCCCGGGACACGGAAACACCATATATTTT. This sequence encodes CASSPPGHGNTIYF.

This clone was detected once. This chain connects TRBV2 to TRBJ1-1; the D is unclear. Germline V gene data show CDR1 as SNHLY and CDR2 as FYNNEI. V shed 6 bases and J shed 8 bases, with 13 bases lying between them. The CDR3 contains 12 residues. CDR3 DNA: TGTGCCAGCAGGCCGGACTCGAAGGAAGCTTTCTTT. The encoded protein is CASRPDSKEAFF.

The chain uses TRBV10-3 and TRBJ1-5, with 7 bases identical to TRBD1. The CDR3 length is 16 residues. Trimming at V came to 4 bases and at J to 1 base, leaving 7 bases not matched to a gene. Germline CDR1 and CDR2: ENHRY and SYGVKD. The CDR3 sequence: CAISGTGAVSNQPQHF. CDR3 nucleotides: TGTGCCATCAGTGGCACAGGGGCTGTAAGCAATCAGCCCCAGCATTTT.

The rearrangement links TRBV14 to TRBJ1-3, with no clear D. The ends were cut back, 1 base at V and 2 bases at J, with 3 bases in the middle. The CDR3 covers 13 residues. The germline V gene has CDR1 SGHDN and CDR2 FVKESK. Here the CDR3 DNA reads TGTGCCAGCAGCCAAGGTACTGGAAACACCATATATTTT. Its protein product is CASSQGTGNTIYF.

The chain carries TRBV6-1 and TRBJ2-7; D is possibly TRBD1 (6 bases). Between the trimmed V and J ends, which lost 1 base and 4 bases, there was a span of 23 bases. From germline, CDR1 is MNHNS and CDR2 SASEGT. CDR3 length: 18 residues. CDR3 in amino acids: CASSEGPDQQGWEYEQYV. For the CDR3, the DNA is TGTGCCAGCAGTGAAGGACCCGACCAACAGGGATGGGAATACGAGCAGTACGTC.

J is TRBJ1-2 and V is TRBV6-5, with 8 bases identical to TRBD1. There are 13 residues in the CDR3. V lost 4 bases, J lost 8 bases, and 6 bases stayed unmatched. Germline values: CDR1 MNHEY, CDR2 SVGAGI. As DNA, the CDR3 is TGTGCCAGCAGTTCGACAGGGGCGTGGGGCTACACCTTC. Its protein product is CASSSTGAWGYTF.

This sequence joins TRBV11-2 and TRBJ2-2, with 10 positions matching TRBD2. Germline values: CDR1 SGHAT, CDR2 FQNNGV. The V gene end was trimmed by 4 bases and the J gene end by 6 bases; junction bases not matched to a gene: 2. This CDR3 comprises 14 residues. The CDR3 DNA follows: TGTGCCAGCAGCTACAGCGGGGGGGCCGGGGAGCTGTTTTTT. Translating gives CASSYSGGAGELFF.

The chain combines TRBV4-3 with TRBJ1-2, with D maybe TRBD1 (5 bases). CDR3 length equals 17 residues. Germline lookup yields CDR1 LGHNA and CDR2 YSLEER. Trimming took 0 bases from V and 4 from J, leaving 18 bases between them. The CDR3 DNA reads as TGCGCCAGCAGCCAAGATCGGACGTGGGGGGATGGCTATGGCTACACCTTC. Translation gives CASSQDRTWGDGYGYTF.

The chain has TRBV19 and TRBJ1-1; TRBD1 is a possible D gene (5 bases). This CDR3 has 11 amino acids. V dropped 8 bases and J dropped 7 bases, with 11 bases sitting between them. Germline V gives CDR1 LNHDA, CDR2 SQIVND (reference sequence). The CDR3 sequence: CASGRGDEAFF. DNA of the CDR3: TGTGCCAGTGGCCGGGGGGATGAAGCTTTCTTT.

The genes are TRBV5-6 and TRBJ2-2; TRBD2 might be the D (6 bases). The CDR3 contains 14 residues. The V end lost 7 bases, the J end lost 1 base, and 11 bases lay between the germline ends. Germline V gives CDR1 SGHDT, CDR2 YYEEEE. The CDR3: CASQRGGNTGELFF. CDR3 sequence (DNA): TGTGCCAGCCAACGGGGAGGGAACACCGGGGAGCTGTTTTTT.

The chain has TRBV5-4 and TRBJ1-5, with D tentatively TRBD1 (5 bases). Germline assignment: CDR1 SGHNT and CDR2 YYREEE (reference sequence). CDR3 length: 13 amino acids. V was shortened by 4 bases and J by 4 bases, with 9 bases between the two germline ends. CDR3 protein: CASSLQGNQPQHF. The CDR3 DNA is TGTGCCAGCAGCCTGCAGGGAAATCAGCCCCAGCATTTT.

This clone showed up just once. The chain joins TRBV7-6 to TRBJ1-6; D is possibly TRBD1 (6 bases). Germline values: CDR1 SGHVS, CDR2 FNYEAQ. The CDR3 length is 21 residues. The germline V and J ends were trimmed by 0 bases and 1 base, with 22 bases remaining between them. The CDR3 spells CASSLAPNRGFFGSYNSPLHF. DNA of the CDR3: TGTGCCAGCAGCTTAGCCCCGAATAGGGGGTTTTTTGGTTCCTATAATTCACCCCTCCACTTT.

This chain's CDR3 is CSVEGTISRELTDTQYF. The CDR3 DNA sequence: TGCAGCGTTGAAGGAACTATTTCCAGAGAACTCACAGATACGCAGTATTTT. This chain connects TRBV29-1 to TRBJ2-3; D unclear. The CDR3 covers 17 residues. V gave up 1 base and J gave up 2 bases, with 19 bases separating them. Germline-derived CDR1 and CDR2 are SQVTM and ANQGSEA.

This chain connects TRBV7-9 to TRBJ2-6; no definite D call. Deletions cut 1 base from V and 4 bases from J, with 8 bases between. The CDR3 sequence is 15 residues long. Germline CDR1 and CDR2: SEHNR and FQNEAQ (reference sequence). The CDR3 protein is CASSLGLAGANVLTF. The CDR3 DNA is TGTGCCAGCAGCTTAGGGCTGGCAGGGGCCAACGTCCTGACTTTC.

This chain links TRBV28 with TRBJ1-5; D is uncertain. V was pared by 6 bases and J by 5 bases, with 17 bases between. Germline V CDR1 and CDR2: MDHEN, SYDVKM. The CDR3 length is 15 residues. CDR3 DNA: TGTGCCAGCAGCTCATCCGGGGTGTGGGATCAGCCCCAGCATTTT. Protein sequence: CASSSSGVWDQPQHF.

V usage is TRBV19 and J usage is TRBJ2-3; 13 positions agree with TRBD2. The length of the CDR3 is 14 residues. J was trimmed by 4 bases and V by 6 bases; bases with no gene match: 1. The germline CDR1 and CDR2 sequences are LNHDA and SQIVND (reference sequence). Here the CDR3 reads CASRTSGGPDTQYF. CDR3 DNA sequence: TGTGCCAGTAGGACTAGCGGGGGGCCAGATACGCAGTATTTT.

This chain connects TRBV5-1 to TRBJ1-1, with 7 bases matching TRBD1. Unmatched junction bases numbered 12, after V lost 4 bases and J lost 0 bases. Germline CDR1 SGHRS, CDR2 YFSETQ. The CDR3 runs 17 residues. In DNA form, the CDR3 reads TGCGCCAGCAGCGCGGGTTGGGCGGGGACAGTGAACACTGAAGCTTTCTTT. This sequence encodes CASSAGWAGTVNTEAFF. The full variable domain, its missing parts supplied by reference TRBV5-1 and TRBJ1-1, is KAGVTQTPRYLIKTRGQQVTLSCSPISGHRSVSWYQQTPGQGLQFLFEYFSETQRNKGNFPGRFSGRQFSNSRSEMNVSTLELGDSALYLCASSAGWAGTVNTEAFFGQGTRLTVV.

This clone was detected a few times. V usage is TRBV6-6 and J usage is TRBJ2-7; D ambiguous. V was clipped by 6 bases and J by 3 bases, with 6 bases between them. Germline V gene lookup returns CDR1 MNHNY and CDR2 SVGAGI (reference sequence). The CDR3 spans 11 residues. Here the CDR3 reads CASSSLYEQYF. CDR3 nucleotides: TGTGCCAGCAGCTCCCTCTACGAGCAGTACTTC.

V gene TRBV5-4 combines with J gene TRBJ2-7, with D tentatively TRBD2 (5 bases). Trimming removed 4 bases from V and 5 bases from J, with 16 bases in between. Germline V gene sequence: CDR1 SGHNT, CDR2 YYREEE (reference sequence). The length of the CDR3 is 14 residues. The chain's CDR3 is CASSRRTSTDEQYF. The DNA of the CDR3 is TGTGCCAGCAGCCGACGGACTTCTACGGACGAGCAGTACTTC.

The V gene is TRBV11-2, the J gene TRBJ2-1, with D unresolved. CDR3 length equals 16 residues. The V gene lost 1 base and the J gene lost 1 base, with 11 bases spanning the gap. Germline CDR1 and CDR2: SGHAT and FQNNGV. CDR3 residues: CASSLGFPASYNEQFF. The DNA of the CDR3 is TGTGCCAGCAGCTTAGGTTTTCCCGCGTCCTACAATGAGCAGTTCTTC.

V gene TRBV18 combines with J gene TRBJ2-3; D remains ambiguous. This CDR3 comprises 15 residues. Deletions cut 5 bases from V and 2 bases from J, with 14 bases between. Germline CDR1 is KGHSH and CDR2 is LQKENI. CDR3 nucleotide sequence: TGTGCCAGCTCATCAGAACATGGCCACACAGATACGCAGTATTTT. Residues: CASSSEHGHTDTQYF.

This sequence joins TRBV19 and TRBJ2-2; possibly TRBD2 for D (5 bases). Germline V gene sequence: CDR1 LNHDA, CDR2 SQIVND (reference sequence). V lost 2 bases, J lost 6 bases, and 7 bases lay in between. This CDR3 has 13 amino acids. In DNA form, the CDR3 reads TGTGCCAGTAGTATACTGCGGGCCGGGGAGCTGTTTTTT. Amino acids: CASSILRAGELFF.

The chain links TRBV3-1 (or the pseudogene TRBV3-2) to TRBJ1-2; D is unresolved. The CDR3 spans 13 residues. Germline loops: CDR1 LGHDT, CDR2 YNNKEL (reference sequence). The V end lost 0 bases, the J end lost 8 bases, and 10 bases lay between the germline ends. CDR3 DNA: TGTGCCAGCAGCCAAGATTCCCTATCGGGCTACACCTTC. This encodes CASSQDSLSGYTF.